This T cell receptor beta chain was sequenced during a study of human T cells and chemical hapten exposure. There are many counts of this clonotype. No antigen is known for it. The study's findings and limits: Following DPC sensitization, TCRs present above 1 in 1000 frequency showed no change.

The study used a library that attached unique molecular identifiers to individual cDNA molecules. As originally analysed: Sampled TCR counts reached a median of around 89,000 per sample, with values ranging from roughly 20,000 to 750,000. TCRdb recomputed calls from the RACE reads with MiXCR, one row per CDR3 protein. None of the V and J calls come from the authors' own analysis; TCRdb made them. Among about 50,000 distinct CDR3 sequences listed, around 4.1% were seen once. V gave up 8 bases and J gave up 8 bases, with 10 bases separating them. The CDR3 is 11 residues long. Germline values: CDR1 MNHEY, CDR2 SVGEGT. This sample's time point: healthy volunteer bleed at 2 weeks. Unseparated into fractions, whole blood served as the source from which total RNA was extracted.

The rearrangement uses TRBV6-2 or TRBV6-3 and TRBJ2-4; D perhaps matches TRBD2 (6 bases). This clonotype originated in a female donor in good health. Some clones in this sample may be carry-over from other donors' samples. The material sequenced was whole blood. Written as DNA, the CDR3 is TGTGCCAGCGGACCTAGCGACATTCAGTACTTC. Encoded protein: CASGPSDIQYF.